The present entry profiles one TCR beta chain with its context. Its antigen is unidentified. TCRdb reprocessed the reads with MiXCR, giving one entry per CDR3 protein. The table includes about 280,000 distinct CDR3 sequences, about 20% detected once. This record belongs to a study of T cell repertoires in cytomegalovirus infection. Study summary: Recently identified HLA-C-restricted and well-studied HLA-B-restricted CMV epitopes were used. Based on public TCR beta signatures, there were indications of CMV infection and of a matching HLA type. General observations from the study: Frequencies of public TCR beta families were cumulated, and this identified carriers of CMV plus the relevant HLA. Clonotype analysis showed dominance of the ex vivo response by HLA-C-restricted CMV-specific TCR beta clonotypes.

From germline, CDR1 is LGHNA and CDR2 YNFKEQ. This CDR3 comprises 15 residues. The V gene lost 4 bases and the J gene lost 5 bases, with 17 bases spanning the gap. The chain uses TRBV4-2 and TRBJ1-1; D is perhaps TRBD1 (6 bases). The receptor was derived from a human donor in good health (CMV status not recorded). Some clones in this sample may be carry-over from other donors' samples. Material: cultured PBMCs, obtained from culture after CMV antigen stimulation. CDR3 DNA sequence: TGTGCCAGCAGCCGCCGGATTTCAGGGGATACTGAAGCTTTCTTT. It encodes CASSRRISGDTEAFF.